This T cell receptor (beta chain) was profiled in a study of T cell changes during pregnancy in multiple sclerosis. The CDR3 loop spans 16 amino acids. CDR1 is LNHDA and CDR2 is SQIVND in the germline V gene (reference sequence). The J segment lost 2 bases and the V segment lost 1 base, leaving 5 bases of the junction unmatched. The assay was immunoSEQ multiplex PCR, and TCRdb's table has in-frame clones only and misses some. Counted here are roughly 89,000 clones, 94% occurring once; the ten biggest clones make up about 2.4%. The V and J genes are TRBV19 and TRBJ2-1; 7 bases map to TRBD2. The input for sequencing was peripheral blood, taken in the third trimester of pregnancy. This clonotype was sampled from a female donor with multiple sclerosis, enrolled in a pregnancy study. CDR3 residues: CASSIVPSGPYNEQFF. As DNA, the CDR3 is TGTGCCAGTAGTATAGTTCCTAGCGGTCCCTACAATGAGCAGTTCTTC.